These 13 T cell receptor beta chains originate from one sample sequenced in a study of CD8+CD57+ T cells in acquired aplastic anemia. According to the study, genomic DNA was the template for TCR beta VDJ and CDR3 profiling. TCRdb re-derived calls from the reads in MiXCR, one entry per CDR3 protein. The sample yields 260,000 or so distinct CDR3 sequences, approximately 45% seen once. In patients chosen for sequencing, flow cytometry had shown CD8+CD57+ cell expansion. The material sequenced was sorted CD4+, CD8+, or CD8+CD57+ T cells (not recorded which) from PBMCs. Receptors were obtained from a human donor with aplastic anemia.

This chain joins TRBV7-2 and TRBJ2-1; D call uncertain. Germline V CDR1 and CDR2: SGHTA, FQGNSA. V lost 6 bases to trimming and J lost 10 bases, with 10 bases between them. This CDR3 spans 11 amino acids. CDR3 protein: CASRPAGEQFF. CDR3 DNA sequence: TGTGCCAGCAGGCCCGCTGGGGAGCAGTTCTTC.

This clonotype has just a few counts. The rearrangement uses TRBV7-2 and TRBJ2-7; no clear D gene. The CDR3 runs 13 residues. The germline V and J ends were trimmed by 6 bases and 2 bases, with 11 bases remaining between them. Germline V CDR1 and CDR2: SGHTA, FQGNSA. The CDR3 nucleotides read TGTGCCAGCAGTCTCACTCCCGCCTACGAGCAGTACTTC. Translation: CASSLTPAYEQYF.

This clonotype showed up many times. This rearrangement joins TRBV5-8 to TRBJ1-1, with unresolved D. Germline lookup yields CDR1 SGHTS and CDR2 YDEGEE. CDR3 size: 12 residues. V lost 4 bases, J lost 4 bases, and 8 bases lay in between. The DNA of the CDR3 is TGTGCCAGCAGCCTCAGGCGCACTGAAGCTTTCTTT. Translated, it gives CASSLRRTEAFF. The whole variable domain, filled in from reference TRBV5-8 and TRBJ1-1, reads EAGVTQSPTHLIKTRGQQATLRCSPISGHTSVYWYQQALGLGLQFLLWYDEGEERNRGNFPPRFSGRQFPNYSSELNVNALELEDSALYLCASSLRRTEAFFGQGTRLTVV.

The table lists this clonotype with a few counts. Just one base apart from a much larger clone, this may be a read error. The chain employs TRBV19 and TRBJ1-2; the match to TRBD1 covers 7 bases. After removal of 5 bases from V and 8 bases from J, the junction contained 14 bases not matched to a gene. CDR3 length: 15 amino acids. Germline CDR1 reads LNHDA; CDR2 reads SQIVND (reference sequence). For the CDR3, the DNA is TGTGCCAGTAGTGAGACTGGTCAGGGGGTAGGCGGCTACACCTTC. Amino acids: CASSETGQGVGGYTF.

This clonotype was seen ten or more times. The J gene is TRBJ2-1, the V gene TRBV10-2; TRBD1 matches at 7 bases. Germline V gene sequence: CDR1 WSHSY, CDR2 SAAADI. V lost 6 bases and J lost 0; bases outside the gene matches: 14. The CDR3 is 18 amino acids. This chain's CDR3 is CASRARDRPIFSYNEQFF. The CDR3 region has the DNA TGCGCCAGCAGAGCCCGGGACAGACCGATTTTCTCCTACAATGAGCAGTTCTTC.

The genes are TRBV20-1 and TRBJ1-2; D not certain. V dropped 6 bases and J dropped 8 bases, with 16 bases sitting between them. This CDR3 has 12 residues. Germline V CDR1 and CDR2: DFQATT, SNEGSKA (reference sequence). The CDR3 sequence is CSANGLAGGYTF. DNA of the CDR3: TGCAGTGCCAACGGACTAGCGGGAGGCTACACCTTC.

The V gene is TRBV15, the J gene TRBJ1-3; unclear D gene. Germline CDR1 reads LNHNV; CDR2 reads YYDKDF (reference sequence). V was clipped by 0 bases and J by 0 bases, with 9 bases between them. This CDR3 has 16 residues. CDR3 in amino acids: CATSRDGGISGNTIYF. CDR3 bases: TGTGCCACCAGCAGAGATGGTGGGATCTCTGGAAACACCATATATTTT. Variable domain in full (rest from reference TRBV15 and TRBJ1-3): DAMVIQNPRYQVTQFGKPVTLSCSQTLNHNVMYWYQQKSSQAPKLLFHYYDKDFNNEADTPDNFQSRRPNTSFCFLDIRSPGLGDTAMYLCATSRDGGISGNTIYFGEGSWLTVV.

The CDR3 spells CASSLPGTGNSPLHF. In DNA form, the CDR3 reads TGTGCCAGCAGCCTCCCCGGGACAGGCAATTCACCCCTCCACTTT. V gene TRBV7-3 combines with J gene TRBJ1-6, with 8 nucleotides matching TRBD1. Germline assignment: CDR1 SGHTA and CDR2 FQGTGA. The CDR3 is 15 residues long. V shed 5 bases and J 7 bases; nucleotides not matched to a gene: 7.

This clonotype was observed many times. This CDR3 reads CAISGWRWDSGNTIYF. CDR3 nucleotides: TGTGCCATCAGTGGATGGCGGTGGGACTCTGGAAACACCATATATTTT. The chain employs TRBV10-3 and TRBJ1-3; D is unresolved. V was pared by 4 bases and J by 0 bases, with 13 bases between. The CDR3 length is 16 residues. CDR1 is ENHRY, CDR2 SYGVKD, per germline.

This chain joins TRBV7-9 and TRBJ2-7, with D perhaps TRBD1 (5 bases). The CDR3 has 14 residues. V shed 0 bases and J shed 6 bases, with 12 bases lying between them. CDR1 SEHNR and CDR2 FQNEAQ come from the germline V gene (reference sequence). CDR3 in amino acids: CASSLATQGAEQYV. The CDR3 nucleotides read TGTGCCAGCAGCTTAGCCACCCAGGGCGCCGAGCAGTACGTC.

The chain has TRBV2 and TRBJ2-2; 7 bases map to TRBD1. The CDR3 spans 11 residues. CDR1 and CDR2 from the germline V gene are SNHLY and FYNNEI. V lost 8 bases and J lost 8; bases outside the gene matches: 2. The CDR3 sequence is CASQGDGELFF. The CDR3 DNA reads TGTGCCAGCCAGGGGGATGGGGAGCTGTTTTTT.

The sample holds many counts of this clonotype. The CDR3, as DNA: TGTGCCAGCAGCTCGGGGTGGTCCTACGAGCAGTACTTC. As protein: CASSSGWSYEQYF. This chain joins TRBV7-9 and TRBJ2-7, with D possibly being TRBD2 (5 bases). V shed 4 bases and J shed 1 base, with 8 bases lying between them. Germline V gives CDR1 SEHNR, CDR2 FQNEAQ (reference sequence). The CDR3 totals 13 residues.

There are many counts of this clonotype. V usage is TRBV12-3 or TRBV12-4 and J usage is TRBJ2-5; TRBD2 matches at 11 bases. Unmatched junction bases numbered 20, after V lost 5 bases and J lost 3 bases. This CDR3 spans 20 amino acids. The CDR3 region has the DNA TGTGCCAGCAGTCTCCGGACGGCCCGACTAGCGGGAAAACGCGAAGAGACCCAGTACTTC. It translates to CASSLRTARLAGKREETQYF.